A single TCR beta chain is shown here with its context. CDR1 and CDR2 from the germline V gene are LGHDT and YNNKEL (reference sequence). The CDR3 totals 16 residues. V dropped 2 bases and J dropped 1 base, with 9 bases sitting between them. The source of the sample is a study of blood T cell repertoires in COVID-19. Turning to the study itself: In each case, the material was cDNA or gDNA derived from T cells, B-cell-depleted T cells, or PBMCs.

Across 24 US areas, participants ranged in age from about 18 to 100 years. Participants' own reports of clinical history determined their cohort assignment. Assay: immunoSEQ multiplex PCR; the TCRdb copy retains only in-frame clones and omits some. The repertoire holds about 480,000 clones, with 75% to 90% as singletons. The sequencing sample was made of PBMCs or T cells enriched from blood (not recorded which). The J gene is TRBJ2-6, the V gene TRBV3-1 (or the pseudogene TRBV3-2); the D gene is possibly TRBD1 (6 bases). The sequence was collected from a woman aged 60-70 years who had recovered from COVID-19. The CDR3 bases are TGTGCCAGCAGCCAATGGCAGGGGTCTGGGGCCAACGTCCTGACTTTC. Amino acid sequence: CASSQWQGSGANVLTF.